The 5 T cell receptor beta chains below all came from one sample that was sequenced in a study of blood T cells in healthy people across ages. The use of a sample-barcoded 5' primer and a J-beta primer mix characterized a second PCR of about 6 to 11 cycles. MiXCR, applied by TCRdb to the 5' RACE reads, yields one record per CDR3 protein. The sample carries hundreds of thousands of distinct CDR3 sequences, roughly 53% recorded once. The source material was blood. These receptors were taken from a man aged 60 to 69 in good health.

The chain recombines TRBV20-1 with TRBJ1-2; no definite D call. The V end was cut by 6 bases, the J end by 0 bases, with 14 bases between. Germline V CDR1 and CDR2: DFQATT, SNEGSKA (reference sequence). CDR3 length: 14 residues. The CDR3 loop reads CSAKPRGANYGYTF. CDR3 bases: TGCAGTGCCAAGCCCCGGGGAGCTAACTATGGCTACACCTTC.

The chain uses TRBV20-1 and TRBJ2-1, with 12 bases identical to TRBD2. The CDR3 totals 14 residues. From germline, CDR1 is DFQATT and CDR2 SNEGSKA (reference sequence). The V and J ends lost 5 bases and 6 bases, in that order; junction bases with no gene match: 5. In nucleotides, the CDR3 is TGCAGTGCTGGGACTAGCGGGCCCTCCAATGAGCAGTTCTTC. Encoded protein: CSAGTSGPSNEQFF.

The chain employs TRBV5-1 and TRBJ1-2; D is ambiguous. Germline V gene lookup returns CDR1 SGHRS and CDR2 YFSETQ. The CDR3 loop spans 12 amino acids. The V end was cut by 3 bases, the J end by 8 bases, with 11 bases between. CDR3 sequence reads: CASSSTHEGYTF. CDR3 sequence (DNA): TGCGCCAGCAGCTCGACCCATGAGGGCTACACCTTC.

For this clonotype: A much more abundant neighbour one base away suggests this may be a read error. The chain carries TRBV20-1 and TRBJ2-3; maybe TRBD2 (6 bases). Germline V CDR1 and CDR2: DFQATT, SNEGSKA (reference sequence). Trimming stripped 6 bases from V and 2 bases from J, with 21 bases between. This CDR3 is built from 16 residues. DNA of the CDR3: TGCAGTGCCATAAGGTTTCAGGAGCGGGTCACAGATACGCAGTATTTT. This gives the protein CSAIRFQERVTDTQYF.

The V call is TRBV29-1, the J call TRBJ1-2; D possibly corresponds to TRBD1 (5 bases). The CDR3 contains 13 residues. CDR1 and CDR2 from the germline V gene are SQVTM and ANQGSEA. V lost 4 bases and J 4 bases, leaving 13 bases between the germline ends. CDR3 sequence (DNA): TGCAGCGTTGCGGCCAGGGCGGGCTATGGCTACACCTTC. It yields the protein CSVAARAGYGYTF.